The T cell receptor beta chain under discussion was sequenced for a study of monozygotic twins with inflammatory bowel disease. The template-switching step introduced UMIs that carried a 6-nucleotide sample barcode. TCRdb reprocessed the 5' RACE reads and reports one entry per CDR3 protein, with no DNA. In all, the sample yields roughly 160,000 distinct CDR3 sequences. The study, taken as a whole, reports: Treatment differences in immunosuppression may have added variability to the repertoires of patients.

Remarks on this clonotype: Antigen unknown.

CDR3 length: 14 residues. CDR1 is ENHRY and CDR2 is SYGVKD in the germline V gene. This chain links TRBV10-3 with TRBJ2-5. The sample taken for sequencing was blood. The clonotype was recovered from a human donor with ulcerative colitis or Crohn's disease, or a healthy co-twin of an affected twin (not recorded which). CDR3: CAISDLVSQETQYF.